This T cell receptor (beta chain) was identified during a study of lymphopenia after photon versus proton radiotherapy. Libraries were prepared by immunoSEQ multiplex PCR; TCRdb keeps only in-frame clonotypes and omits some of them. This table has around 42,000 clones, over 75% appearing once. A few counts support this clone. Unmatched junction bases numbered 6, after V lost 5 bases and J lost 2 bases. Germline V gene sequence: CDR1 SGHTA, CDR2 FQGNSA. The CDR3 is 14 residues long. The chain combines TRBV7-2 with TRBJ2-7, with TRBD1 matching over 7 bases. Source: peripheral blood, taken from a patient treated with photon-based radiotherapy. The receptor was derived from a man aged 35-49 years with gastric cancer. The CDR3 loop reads CASSQYRGPYEQYF. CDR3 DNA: TGTGCCAGCAGCCAATACAGGGGACCCTACGAGCAGTACTTC.